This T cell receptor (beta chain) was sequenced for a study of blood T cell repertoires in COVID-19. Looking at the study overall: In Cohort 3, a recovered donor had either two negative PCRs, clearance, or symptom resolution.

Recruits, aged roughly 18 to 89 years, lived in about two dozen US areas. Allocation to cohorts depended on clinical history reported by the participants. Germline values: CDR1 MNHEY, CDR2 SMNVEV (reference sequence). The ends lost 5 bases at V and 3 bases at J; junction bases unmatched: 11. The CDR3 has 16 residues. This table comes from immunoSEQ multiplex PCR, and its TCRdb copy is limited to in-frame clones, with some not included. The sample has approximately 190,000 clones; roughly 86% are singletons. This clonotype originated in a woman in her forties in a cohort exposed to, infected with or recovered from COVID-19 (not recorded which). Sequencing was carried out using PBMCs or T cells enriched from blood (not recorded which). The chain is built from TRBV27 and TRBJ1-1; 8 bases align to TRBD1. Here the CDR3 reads CASSPPGGRRDTEAFF. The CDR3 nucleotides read TGTGCCAGCAGTCCCCCAGGGGGCCGAAGAGACACTGAAGCTTTCTTT.